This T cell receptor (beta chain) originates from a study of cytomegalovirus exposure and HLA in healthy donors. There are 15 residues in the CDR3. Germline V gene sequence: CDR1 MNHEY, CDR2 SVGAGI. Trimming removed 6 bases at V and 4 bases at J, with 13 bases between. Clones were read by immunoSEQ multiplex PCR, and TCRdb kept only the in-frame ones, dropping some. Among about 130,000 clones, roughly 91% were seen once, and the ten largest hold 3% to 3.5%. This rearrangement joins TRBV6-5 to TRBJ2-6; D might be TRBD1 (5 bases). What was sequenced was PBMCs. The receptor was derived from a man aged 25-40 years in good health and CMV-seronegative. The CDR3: CASSQTENGANVLTF. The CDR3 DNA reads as TGTGCCAGCAGCCAGACAGAGAACGGGGCCAACGTCCTGACTTTC.